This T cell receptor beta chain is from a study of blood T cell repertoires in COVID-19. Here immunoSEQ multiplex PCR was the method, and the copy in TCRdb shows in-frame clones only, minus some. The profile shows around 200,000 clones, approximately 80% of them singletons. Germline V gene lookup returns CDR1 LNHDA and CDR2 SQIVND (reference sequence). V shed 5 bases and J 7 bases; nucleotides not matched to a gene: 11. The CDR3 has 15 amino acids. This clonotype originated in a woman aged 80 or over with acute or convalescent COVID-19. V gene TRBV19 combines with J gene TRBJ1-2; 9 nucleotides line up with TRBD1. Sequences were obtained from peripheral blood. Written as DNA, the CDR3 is TGTGCCAGTAGTGAGCCACAGGGGGCGATAGGTGGCTACACCTTC. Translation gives CASSEPQGAIGGYTF.